A single sample is the source of the 8 T cell receptor beta chains below, sequenced in a study of blood T cell repertoires in COVID-19. Assay used: immunoSEQ multiplex PCR; TCRdb lists only in-frame clones, some missing. This table has 96,000 or so clones, 75% to 85% appearing once. The sample taken for sequencing was peripheral blood. The source of these receptors is an older man with COVID-19, enrolled during active disease.

This clone has only one observation. The rearrangement joins TRBV12-2 to TRBJ2-5; TRBD1 reflects the table's D call only, with no check against the DNA. TRBV12-2 is a pseudogene. The CDR3 is 22 residues long. CDR3 amino acids: CASRLLSVMELPGQGNRETQYF. CDR3 coding DNA: TGTGCAAGTCGCTTATTATCTGTGATGGAATTACCGGGACAGGGTAACCGGGAGACCCAGTACTTC.

The chain couples TRBV12-5 to TRBJ1-1; no firm D call. This CDR3 has 12 residues. Germline-derived CDR1 and CDR2 are LGHNT and FRNRAP. V was clipped by 2 bases and J by 2 bases, with 3 bases between them. CDR3 in DNA: TGTGCTAGTGGTTTGTTAAACACTGAAGCTTTCTTT. Translation gives CASGLLNTEAFF.

The rearrangement joins TRBV7-2 to TRBJ1-6, with 9 positions matching TRBD1. The CDR3 loop spans 19 amino acids. With V trimmed by 4 bases and J by 5 bases, 15 bases remained unmatched. CDR1 and CDR2 from the germline V gene are SGHTA and FQGNSA. The chain's CDR3 is CASSSKPGQGSANNSPLHF. CDR3 DNA sequence: TGTGCCAGCAGCTCAAAACCGGGACAGGGTTCGGCAAATAATTCACCCCTCCACTTT.

The chain has TRBV5-1 and TRBJ1-2; D is possibly TRBD1 (5 bases). Germline V lookup: CDR1 SGHRS, CDR2 YFSETQ. The germline V and J ends were trimmed by 3 bases and 2 bases, with 11 bases remaining between them. CDR3 length: 14 amino acids. CDR3 nucleotide sequence: TGCGCCAGCAGCTCCGACAGCTTCAACTATGGCTACACCTTC. It yields the protein CASSSDSFNYGYTF.

As DNA, the CDR3 is TGCGCCAGCAGTGGATCCGGGACAACCTACGAGCAGTACTTC. It yields the protein CASSGSGTTYEQYF. The chain employs TRBV10-1 and TRBJ2-7; possibly TRBD1 for D (6 bases). The CDR3 is 14 amino acids. The V end was cut by 4 bases, the J end by 2 bases, with 12 bases between. The germline V gene encodes CDR1 WNHNN and CDR2 SYGVQD (reference sequence).

This clone was picked up a small number of times. The chain carries TRBV7-2 and TRBJ1-6, with TRBD1 identical over 7 bases. The V and J ends lost 0 bases and 5 bases, in that order; junction bases with no gene match: 1. The germline V gene encodes CDR1 SGHTA and CDR2 FQGNSA. This CDR3 is 15 amino acids long. The CDR3, as DNA: TGTGCCAGCAGCTTAGCGGGACAGAATAATTCACCCCTCCACTTT. Translation: CASSLAGQNNSPLHF.

This clone was seen once. The chain combines TRBV2 with TRBJ1-1, with a possible D match to TRBD1 (5 bases). V dropped 7 bases and J dropped 3 bases, with 12 bases sitting between them. Germline V gives CDR1 SNHLY, CDR2 FYNNEI. There are 13 residues in the CDR3. CDR3: CASTTGADTEAFF. DNA of the CDR3: TGTGCCAGCACTACAGGTGCGGACACTGAAGCTTTCTTT.

The chain uses TRBV27 and TRBJ1-2; D is undetermined. This CDR3 contains 13 residues. V lost 5 bases, J lost 4 bases, and 11 bases lay in between. Per the germline V gene, CDR1 is MNHEY and CDR2 is SMNVEV (reference sequence). The CDR3 DNA follows: TGTGCCAGCAGTCCTAGGCCCGCCTATGGCTACACCTTC. As protein: CASSPRPAYGYTF.